The TCR beta chain under discussion was sequenced for a study of regulatory T cells in long-lasting Graves disease (dated by TCRdb to about 2021). Some background on the complete study: Persistent Graves' disease meant more than 5 years of antithyroid drug treatment with TSH receptor autoantibodies that stayed positive. Peripheral blood TCR sequencing and RNA sequencing compared persistent Graves' disease patients with newly diagnosed Graves' disease patients. The study took place in China and was registered as a clinical trial. TCR sequencing covered some 13 persistent and approximately 20 newly diagnosed Graves' disease patients, approximately 33 samples in total. In the clinical cohort, patients with persistent Graves' disease had used antithyroid drugs for an average of approximately eleven years.

The paper's findings and limits, for the study overall: The authors noted that the small sample size was a limitation that may lower accuracy. Because the primary lesion, thyroid tissue, could not be accessed, the study looked at peripheral blood alone. Sequencing and analysis were restricted to the TCR beta chain. Persistent disease showed preferential use of TRBV28, TRBJ1-2 and TRBJ2-5, whereas newly diagnosed disease favored TRBV20-1 and TRBJ2-1. Compared with newly diagnosed patients, persistent Graves' disease patients had lower TCR Shannon entropy and fewer highly expanded clones, which suggests clonal expansion. A larger number of public clonotypes was shared among persistent patients (about 2,700) than among newly diagnosed patients (about 990).

Preparation of the library involved multiplex PCR. Sequencer: Illumina HiSeq 4000. iRepertoire HTBI primers and Arm-PCR amplification of CDR3 regions were used to construct TCR beta libraries. Before sequencing, the PCR products underwent gel purification. From the authors' description of their analysis: A total of some 60 TRBV and some 15 TRBJ segments were identified across samples and were used for gene usage analysis of CDR3 amino acid clonotypes. Filtered high-quality paired reads were merged into contigs using COPE and FqMerger. BLAST was used to align contigs to the IMGT TRBV, TRBD and TRBJ reference genes, and CDR3 was defined following IMGT. Clonotypes above 0.1% frequency were classified as highly expanded clones. Shannon entropy was used to measure repertoire diversity, and the Gini coefficient was used to measure V-J evenness. A clonotype found in more than one individual was treated as public. TCRdb took the public reads, trimmed them with fastp at Q25, ran MiXCR for clone calling and kept in-frame beta chains. Duplicate CDR3 protein sequences are folded into a single record with the most common DNA and genes. Here the V and J calls rest on TCRdb's processing, not on the authors' analysis. This sample comprises approximately 400,000 distinct CDR3 sequences, around 20% of them detected only once. In total, the top ten clones hold less than 25% of the sample.

The time point label for this specimen denotes: persistent/refractory GD, antithyroid drugs over 5 years with positive TRAb. RNA was extracted from PBMCs in TRIzol for both TCR sequencing and RNA sequencing. The diagnosis of Graves' disease followed American Thyroid Association guidelines. The patients came from an endocrinology department in Xi'an, China. Each patient gave around 9.2 milliliters of peripheral blood, collected in an EDTA anticoagulant tube. Ficoll Paque Plus density gradient separation was used to isolate PBMCs, and no additional T cell sorting was done. An Agilent 2100 Bioanalyzer and agarose gel were used to check RNA quality, and a NanoDrop 2000 was used to measure RNA concentration. For this clonotype: Its antigen is unknown. It has no much larger one-base neighbor in the sample; base qualities were not kept.

V has 0 bases trimmed and J has 2 bases trimmed; junction bases matching no gene number 1. The CDR3 goes from the cysteine to the phenylalanine over 16 residues. Only the CDR3 DNA is retained, 48 bases long and in frame from the first base. CDR1 is given as SGHRS and CDR2 as YFSETQ, both from the germline V gene. The material was peripheral blood mononuclear cells (PBMCs), obtained when the disease was refractory, from a patient treated with antithyroid drugs. This clonotype was sampled from a female donor with Graves disease. The chain links TRBV5-1 with TRBJ2-1; 11 bases in the junction line up with TRBD2. CDR3 region: CASSLAGLAAYNEQFF. The DNA is as follows: TGCGCCAGCAGCTTGGCGGGACTAGCGGCCTACAATGAGCAGTTCTTC.